This TCR beta chain originates from a study of blood T cell repertoires in COVID-19. In terms of age and location, participants ranged from roughly 18 to 95 years and lived in under 30 US areas. CDR3 length: 17 amino acids. The V end was cut by 2 bases, the J end by 2 bases, with 16 bases between. CDR1 is MDHEN and CDR2 is SYDVKM in the germline V gene. In the original processing: Nucleated cell number was recorded as an estimate derived from reference gene primer amplification. Clones were sequenced by immunoSEQ multiplex PCR, and TCRdb holds only the in-frame ones, with some missing. V and J calls and clone size come straight from that table; D and trimming were deduced from the DNA. The table includes about 190,000 clones, approximately 84% detected once.

Sequencing was performed on PBMCs or T cells enriched from blood (not recorded which). The rearrangement joins TRBV28 to TRBJ1-5; a possible D gene is TRBD1 (5 bases). The sequence was obtained from a woman aged 25-40 years who had recovered from COVID-19. The CDR3 DNA is TGTGCCAGCAGTTTACCCTTGGCTGGGGCTGGCAATCAGCCCCAGCATTTT. Translation: CASSLPLAGAGNQPQHF.